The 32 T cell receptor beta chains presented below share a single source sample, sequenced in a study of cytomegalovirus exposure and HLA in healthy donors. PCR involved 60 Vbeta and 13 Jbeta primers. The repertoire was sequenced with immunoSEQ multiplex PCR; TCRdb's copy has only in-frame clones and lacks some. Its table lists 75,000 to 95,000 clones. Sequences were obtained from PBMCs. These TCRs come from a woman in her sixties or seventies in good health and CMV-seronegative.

CDR3 DNA sequence: TGTGCCAGCAGTGTGGACAGTAACAATGAGCAGTTCTTC. Translated, it gives CASSVDSNNEQFF. The chain couples TRBV6-4 to TRBJ2-1, with D tentatively TRBD1 (6 bases). Germline V gene data show CDR1 as MRHNA and CDR2 as SNTAGT. The CDR3 loop spans 13 amino acids. V was trimmed by 4 bases and J by 5 bases, leaving 9 bases between them.

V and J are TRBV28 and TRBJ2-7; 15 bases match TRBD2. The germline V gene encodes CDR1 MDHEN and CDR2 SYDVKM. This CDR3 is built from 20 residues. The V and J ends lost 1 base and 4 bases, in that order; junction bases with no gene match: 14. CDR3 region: CASSLSRTAGLAGGSYEQYF. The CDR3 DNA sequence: TGTGCCAGCAGTTTATCGAGGACAGCGGGACTAGCGGGAGGTTCGTACGAGCAGTACTTC. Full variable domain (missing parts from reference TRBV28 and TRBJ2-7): DVKVTQSSRYLVKRTGEKVFLECVQDMDHENMFWYRQDPGLGLRLIYFSYDVKMKEKGDIPEGYSVSREKKERFSLILESASTNQTSMYLCASSLSRTAGLAGGSYEQYFGPGTRLTVT.

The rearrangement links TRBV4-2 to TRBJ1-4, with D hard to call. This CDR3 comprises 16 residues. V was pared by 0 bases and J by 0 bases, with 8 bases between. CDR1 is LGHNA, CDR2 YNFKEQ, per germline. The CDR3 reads CASSQEAVSTNEKLFF. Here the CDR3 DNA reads TGTGCCAGCAGCCAAGAAGCGGTATCAACTAATGAAAAACTGTTTTTT.

The chain's CDR3 is CAVGSAGGGISETQYF. CDR3 DNA: TGTGCCGTGGGGTCAGCGGGAGGGGGAATAAGCGAGACCCAGTACTTC. The gene calls are TRBV6-6 and TRBJ2-5, with TRBD2 identical over 10 bases. CDR1 MNHNY and CDR2 SVGAGI come from the germline V gene (reference sequence). This CDR3 is built from 16 residues. The ends lost 11 bases at V and 5 bases at J; junction bases unmatched: 17.

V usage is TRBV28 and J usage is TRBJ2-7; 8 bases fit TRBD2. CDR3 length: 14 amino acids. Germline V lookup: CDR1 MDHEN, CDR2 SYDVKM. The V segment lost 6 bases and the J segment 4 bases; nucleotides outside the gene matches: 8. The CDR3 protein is CASRTLSGAYEQYF. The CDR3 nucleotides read TGTGCCAGCAGAACCCTTAGCGGGGCTTACGAGCAGTACTTC.

The CDR3 is CASRGTGEYYGYTF. The CDR3 bases are TGTGCCAGCAGAGGGACAGGGGAGTACTATGGCTACACCTTC. The V and J genes are TRBV6-5 and TRBJ1-2; TRBD1 agrees at 10 bases. This CDR3 region has 14 residues. In germline, CDR1 is MNHEY, CDR2 SVGAGI. V shed 6 bases, J shed 3 bases, and the junction held 4 bases outside the gene matches.

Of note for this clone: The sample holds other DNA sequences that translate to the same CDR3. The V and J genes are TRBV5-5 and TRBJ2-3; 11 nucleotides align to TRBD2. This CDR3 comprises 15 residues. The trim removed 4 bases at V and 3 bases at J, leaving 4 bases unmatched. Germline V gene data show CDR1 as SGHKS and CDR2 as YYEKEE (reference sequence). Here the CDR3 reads CASSLTSGDTDTQYF. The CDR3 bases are TGTGCCAGCAGCCTGACTAGCGGGGATACAGATACGCAGTATTTT.

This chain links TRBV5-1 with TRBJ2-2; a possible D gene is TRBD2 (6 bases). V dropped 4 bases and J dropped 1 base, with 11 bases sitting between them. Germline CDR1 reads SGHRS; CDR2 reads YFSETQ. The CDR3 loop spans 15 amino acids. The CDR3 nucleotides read TGCGCCAGCAGCCTATTTAGCGGGAACACCGGGGAGCTGTTTTTT. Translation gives CASSLFSGNTGELFF.

CDR3 protein: CASSETWTREGTQYF. Here the CDR3 DNA reads TGTGCCAGCAGTGAAACCTGGACTAGAGAAGGAACCCAGTACTTC. The rearrangement uses TRBV2 and TRBJ2-5, with TRBD2 identical over 7 bases. The CDR3 spans 15 residues. Per the germline V gene, CDR1 is SNHLY and CDR2 is FYNNEI. J lost 8 bases, V lost 2 bases, and 11 bases had no gene match.

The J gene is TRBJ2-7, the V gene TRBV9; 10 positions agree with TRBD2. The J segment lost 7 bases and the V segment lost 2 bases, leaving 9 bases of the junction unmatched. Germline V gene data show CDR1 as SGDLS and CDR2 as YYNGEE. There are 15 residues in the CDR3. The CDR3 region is CASSVSVSGRQEQYF. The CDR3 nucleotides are TGTGCCAGCAGCGTTTCTGTTAGCGGGAGGCAGGAGCAGTACTTC.

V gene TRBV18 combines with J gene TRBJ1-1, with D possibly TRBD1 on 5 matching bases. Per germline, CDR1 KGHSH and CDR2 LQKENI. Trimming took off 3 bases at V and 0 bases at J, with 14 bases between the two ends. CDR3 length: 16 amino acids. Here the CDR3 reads CASSPPPRGMNTEAFF. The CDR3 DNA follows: TGTGCCAGCTCACCTCCCCCCCGGGGGATGAACACTGAAGCTTTCTTT.

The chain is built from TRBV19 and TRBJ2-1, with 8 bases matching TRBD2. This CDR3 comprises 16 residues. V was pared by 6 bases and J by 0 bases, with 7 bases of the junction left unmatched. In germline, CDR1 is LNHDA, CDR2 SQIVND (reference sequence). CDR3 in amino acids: CASSWTSGSSYNEQFF. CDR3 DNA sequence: TGTGCCAGTAGCTGGACGAGCGGGAGCTCCTACAATGAGCAGTTCTTC.

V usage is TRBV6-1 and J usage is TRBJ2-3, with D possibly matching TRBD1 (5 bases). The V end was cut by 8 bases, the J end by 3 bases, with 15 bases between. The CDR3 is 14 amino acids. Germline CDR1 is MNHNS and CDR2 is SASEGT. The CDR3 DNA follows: TGTGCCAGCGTAGGGGCGGCAGTTACAGATACGCAGTATTTT. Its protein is CASVGAAVTDTQYF.

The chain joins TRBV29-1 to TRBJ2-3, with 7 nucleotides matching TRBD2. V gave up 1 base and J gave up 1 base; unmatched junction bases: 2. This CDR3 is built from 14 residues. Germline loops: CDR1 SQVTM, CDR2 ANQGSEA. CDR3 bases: TGCAGCGTTGAAGGCGGGAGTGGCACAGATACGCAGTATTTT. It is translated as CSVEGGSGTDTQYF.

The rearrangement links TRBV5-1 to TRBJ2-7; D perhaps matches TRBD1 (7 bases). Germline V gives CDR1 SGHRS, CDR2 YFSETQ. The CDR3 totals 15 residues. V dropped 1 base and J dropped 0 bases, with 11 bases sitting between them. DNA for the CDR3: TGCGCCAGCAGCTTGTCAGGGGGGACCTCCTACGAGCAGTACTTC. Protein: CASSLSGGTSYEQYF.

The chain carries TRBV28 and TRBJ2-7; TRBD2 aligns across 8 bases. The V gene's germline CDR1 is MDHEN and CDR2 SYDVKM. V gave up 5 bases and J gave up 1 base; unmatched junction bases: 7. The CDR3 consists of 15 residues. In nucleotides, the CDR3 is TGTGCCAGCAGTCCGCCAGCGGGAGCATCCTACGAGCAGTACTTC. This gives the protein CASSPPAGASYEQYF.

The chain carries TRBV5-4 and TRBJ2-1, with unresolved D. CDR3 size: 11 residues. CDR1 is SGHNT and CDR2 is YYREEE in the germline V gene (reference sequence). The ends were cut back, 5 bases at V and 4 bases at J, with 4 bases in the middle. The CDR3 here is CASSLYNEQFF. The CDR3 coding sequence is TGTGCCAGCAGTCTTTACAATGAGCAGTTCTTC.

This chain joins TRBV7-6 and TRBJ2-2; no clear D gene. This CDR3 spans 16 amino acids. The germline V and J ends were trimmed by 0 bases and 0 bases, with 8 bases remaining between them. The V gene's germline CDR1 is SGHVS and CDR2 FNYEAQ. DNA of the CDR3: TGTGCCAGCAGCTTAGCCCCTATAGCGAACACCGGGGAGCTGTTTTTT. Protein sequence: CASSLAPIANTGELFF.

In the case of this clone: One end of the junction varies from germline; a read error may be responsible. The CDR3 region has the DNA TGTGTCAGCAGCCGACTATCCGGGACAGGGGGCGGTGGTAATGAGCAGTTCTTC. It encodes CVSSRLSGTGGGGNEQFF. The chain is built from TRBV7-9 and TRBJ2-1, with TRBD1 matching over 12 bases. Germline loops: CDR1 SEHNR, CDR2 FQNEAQ (reference sequence). The CDR3 is 18 residues long.

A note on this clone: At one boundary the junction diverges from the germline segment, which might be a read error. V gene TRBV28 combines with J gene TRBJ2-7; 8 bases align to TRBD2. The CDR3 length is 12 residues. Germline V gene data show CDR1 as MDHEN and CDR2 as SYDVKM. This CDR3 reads CASSLRSGMGAF. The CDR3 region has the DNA TGTGCCAGCAGTTTACGTAGCGGGATGGGGGCCTTC.

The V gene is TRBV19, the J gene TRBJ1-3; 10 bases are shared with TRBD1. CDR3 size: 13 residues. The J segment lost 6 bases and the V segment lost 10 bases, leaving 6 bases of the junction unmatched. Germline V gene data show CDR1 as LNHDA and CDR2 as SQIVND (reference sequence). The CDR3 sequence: CATKGQGTNTIYF. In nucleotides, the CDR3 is TGTGCCACTAAGGGACAGGGGACAAACACCATATATTTT.

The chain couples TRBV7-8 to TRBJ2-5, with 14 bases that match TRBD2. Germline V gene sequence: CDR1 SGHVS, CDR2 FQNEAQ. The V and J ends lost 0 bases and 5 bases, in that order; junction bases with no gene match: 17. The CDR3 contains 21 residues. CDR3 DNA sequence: TGTGCCAGCAGCTTAGCTCTCGGACTAGCGGGAGGAGGTTCCCCAGGGGAGACCCAGTACTTC. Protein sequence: CASSLALGLAGGGSPGETQYF.

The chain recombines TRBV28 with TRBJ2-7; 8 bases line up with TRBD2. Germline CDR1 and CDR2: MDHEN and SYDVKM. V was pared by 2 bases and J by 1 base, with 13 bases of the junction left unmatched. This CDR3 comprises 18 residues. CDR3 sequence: CASSLGGAGLGVSYEQYF. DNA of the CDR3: TGTGCCAGCAGTTTAGGAGGAGCGGGACTAGGGGTTTCCTACGAGCAGTACTTC.

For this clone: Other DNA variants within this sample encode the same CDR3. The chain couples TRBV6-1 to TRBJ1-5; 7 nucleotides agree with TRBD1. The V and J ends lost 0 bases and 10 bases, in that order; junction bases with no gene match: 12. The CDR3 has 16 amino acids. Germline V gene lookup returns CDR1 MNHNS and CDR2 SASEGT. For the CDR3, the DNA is TGTGCCAGCAGTGAAGCGGGTACGGCAGGGGGGCACCCCCAGCATTTT. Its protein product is CASSEAGTAGGHPQHF.

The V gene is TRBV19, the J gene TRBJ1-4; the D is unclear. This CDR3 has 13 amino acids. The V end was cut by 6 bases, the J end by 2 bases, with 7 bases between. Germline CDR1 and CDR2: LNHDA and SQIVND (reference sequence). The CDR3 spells CASSLETNEKLFF. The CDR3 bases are TGTGCCAGTAGCCTAGAGACTAATGAAAAACTGTTTTTT.

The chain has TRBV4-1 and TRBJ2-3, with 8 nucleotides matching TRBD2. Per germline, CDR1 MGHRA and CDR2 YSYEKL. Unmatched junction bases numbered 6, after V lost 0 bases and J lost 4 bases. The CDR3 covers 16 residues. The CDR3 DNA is TGCGCCAGCAGCCAAGATGGGGATAGCGGGGCAGATACGCAGTATTTT. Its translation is CASSQDGDSGADTQYF.

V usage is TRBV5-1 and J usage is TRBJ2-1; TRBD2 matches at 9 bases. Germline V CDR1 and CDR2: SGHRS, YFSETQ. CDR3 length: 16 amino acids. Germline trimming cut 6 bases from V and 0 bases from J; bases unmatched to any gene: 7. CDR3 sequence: CASKRVSGSSYNEQFF. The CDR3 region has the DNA TGCGCCAGCAAGAGGGTTAGCGGGAGCTCCTACAATGAGCAGTTCTTC.

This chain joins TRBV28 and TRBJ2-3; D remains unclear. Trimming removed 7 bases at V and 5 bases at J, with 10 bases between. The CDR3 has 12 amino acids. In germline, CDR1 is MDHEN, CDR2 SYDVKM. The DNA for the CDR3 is TGTGCCAGCACAAGAACAGAAGATACGCAGTATTTT. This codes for CASTRTEDTQYF.

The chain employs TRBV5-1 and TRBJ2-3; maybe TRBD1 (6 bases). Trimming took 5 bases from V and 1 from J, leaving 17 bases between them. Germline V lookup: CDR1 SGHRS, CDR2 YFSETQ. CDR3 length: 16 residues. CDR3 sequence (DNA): TGCGCCAGCAGACCTACAGGGTTGCAAGGCACAGATACGCAGTATTTT. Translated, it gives CASRPTGLQGTDTQYF.

CDR3 nucleotide sequence: TGTGCCAGCAGCTTATATGGGACAGGGGATAACTATGGCTACACCTTC. It translates to CASSLYGTGDNYGYTF. The V and J genes are TRBV7-3 and TRBJ1-2; 10 positions agree with TRBD1. V lost 2 bases to trimming and J lost 1 base; unmatched junction nucleotides: 4. The germline V gene encodes CDR1 SGHTA and CDR2 FQGTGA. The CDR3 runs to 16 residues.

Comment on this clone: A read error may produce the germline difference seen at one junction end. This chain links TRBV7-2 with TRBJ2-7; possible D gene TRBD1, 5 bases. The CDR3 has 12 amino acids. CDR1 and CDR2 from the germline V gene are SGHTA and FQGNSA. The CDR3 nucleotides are TGTGCCAGCAGCTTACAGATGGGGCCCCTAAACTTC. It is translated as CASSLQMGPLNF. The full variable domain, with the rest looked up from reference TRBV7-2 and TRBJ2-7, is GAGVSQSPSNKVTEKGKDVELRCDPISGHTALYWYRQSLGQGLEFLIYFQGNSAPDKSGLPSDRFSAERTGGSVSTLTIQRTQQEDSAVYLCASSLQMGPLNFGPGTRLTVT.

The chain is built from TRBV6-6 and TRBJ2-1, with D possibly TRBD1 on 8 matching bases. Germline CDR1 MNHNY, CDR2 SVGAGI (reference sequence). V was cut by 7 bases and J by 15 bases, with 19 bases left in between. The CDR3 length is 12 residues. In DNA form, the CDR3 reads TGTGCCAGCAAAGCTACAGGGGGGGTTGTGTTCTTC. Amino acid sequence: CASKATGGVVFF.